This TCR beta chain was identified during a study of blood T cell repertoires in COVID-19. For the study at large: From the United States, Italy and Spain came samples of acute and convalescent COVID-19. The cDNA or gDNA used as material had been derived from T cells, B-cell-depleted T cells, or PBMCs.

Germline V CDR1 and CDR2: SGHDN, FVKESK. This CDR3 comprises 14 residues. V was pared by 8 bases and J by 0 bases, with 11 bases between. Per the study methods: Estimates of nucleated cell counts were drawn from the amplification of reference gene primers. Only in-frame clones appear in the TCRdb table, and some are missing; sequencing was by immunoSEQ multiplex PCR. V and J calls and clone size follow that table, whereas D and trimming were derived from the DNA. The sample comprises 150,000 to 200,000 clones, about four fifths of which are singletons, and roughly 13% rests with the top ten. Sequences were obtained from peripheral blood. The rearrangement joins TRBV14 to TRBJ2-1; D possibly corresponds to TRBD1 (6 bases). The TCR was taken from a woman at least 80 years old with acute or convalescent COVID-19. CDR3 nucleotide sequence: TGTGCCAGCCAGGGGCCGAACTCCTACAATGAGCAGTTCTTC. It translates to CASQGPNSYNEQFF.